Listed below are T cell receptor beta chains from one sample, sequenced in a study of T cells in localized non-small cell lung cancer. This table comes from immunoSEQ multiplex PCR, and its TCRdb copy is limited to in-frame clones, with some not included. Of about 52,000 clones in the sample, around 84% are singletons; the top ten hold 16%. Sequencing used PBMCs, obtained before any cancer treatment. The receptors stem from a female donor with stage II lung adenocarcinoma. CDR3s include the opening cysteine and the closing phenylalanine or tryptophan. The D gene is left open where the match is weak. Size tells how often a clone was seen (once, few, many) or the class of an expanded clone, and some rows leave it out.

j_gene | d_gene | abundance | v_gene | CDR3aa | CDR3nt
TRBJ1-6 | . | few | TRBV10-1 | CASSPGPGHDNSPLHF | TGCGCCAGCAGCCCCGGACCGGGACACGATAATTCACCCCTCCACTTT
TRBJ1-2 | . | . | TRBV29-1 | CSVGAGKGGYTF | TGCAGCGTTGGAGCGGGGAAGGGCGGCTACACCTTC
TRBJ1-1 | . | . | TRBV9 | CASRGGVRPGAFF | TGTGCCAGCAGGGGAGGGGTACGTCCCGGAGCTTTCTTT
TRBJ2-1 | TRBD2 | . | TRBV2 | CASSPGLAYNEQFF | TGTGCCAGCAGTCCCGGACTAGCCTACAATGAGCAGTTCTTC
TRBJ2-5 | . | . | TRBV5-4 | CASSLPGPMQETQYF | TGTGCCAGCAGCTTGCCCGGACCGATGCAAGAGACCCAGTACTTC
TRBJ2-3 | . | . | TRBV5-1 | CASSLNFADTQYF | TGCGCCAGCAGCTTGAATTTTGCAGATACGCAGTATTTT
TRBJ1-2 | . | . | TRBV2 | CASSPPGTVIYGYTF | TGTGCCAGCAGTCCCCCCGGGACCGTTATTTATGGCTACACCTTC
TRBJ2-7 | TRBD2 | . | TRBV27 | CASSWMRGGRDYEQYF | TGTGCCAGCAGTTGGATGCGGGGGGGCCGAGACTACGAGCAGTACTTC
TRBJ1-1 | TRBD1 | . | TRBV11-2 | CASSSRGQGNTEAFF | TGTGCCAGCAGCTCAAGGGGACAGGGGAACACTGAAGCTTTCTTT
TRBJ2-5 | . | once | TRBV11-2 | CASSFRGAGKARETQYF | TGTGCCAGCAGCTTTAGGGGGGCAGGGAAAGCTCGCGAGACCCAGTACTTC
TRBJ1-5 | TRBD1 | . | TRBV4-1 | CASGRGSNQPQHF | TGCGCCAGCGGCAGGGGGAGCAATCAGCCCCAGCATTTT
TRBJ2-1 | . | . | TRBV5-1 | CASSLAGGAANEQFF | TGCGCCAGCAGCTTGGCTGGGGGGGCCGCCAATGAGCAGTTCTTC
TRBJ1-1 | TRBD1 | . | TRBV5-6 | CASSLTGGMNTEAFF | TGTGCCAGCAGCTTGACAGGGGGCATGAACACTGAAGCTTTCTTT
TRBJ2-2 | . | . | TRBV19 | CASSTEQGFGELFF | TGTGCCAGTAGTACCGAACAGGGTTTCGGGGAGCTGTTTTTT
TRBJ1-3 | . | few | TRBV5-4 | CASSRGGGSGNTIYF | TGTGCCAGCAGCCGCGGAGGGGGCTCTGGAAACACCATATATTTT
TRBJ1-1 | . | . | TRBV20-1 | CSADRRTEAFF | TGCAGTGCTGACAGGCGGACTGAAGCTTTCTTT
TRBJ1-4 | . | . | TRBV5-1 | CASRQGNEKLFF | TGCGCCAGCAGACAGGGTAATGAAAAACTGTTTTTT
TRBJ1-1 | . | . | TRBV6-5 | CASRPDGGKLEAFF | TGTGCCAGCAGACCAGACGGGGGGAAACTTGAAGCTTTCTTT
TRBJ1-1 | . | . | TRBV10-2 | CASSEVSGRTEAFF | TGCGCCAGCAGTGAGGTGTCCGGGAGGACTGAAGCTTTCTTT
TRBJ1-4 | . | once | TRBV5-8 | CASSHRAGGEKLFF | TGTGCCAGCAGCCACAGGGCTGGGGGGGAAAAACTGTTTTTT
TRBJ1-1 | . | . | TRBV7-6 | CASSFPPRDIIVNTEAFF | TGTGCCAGCAGCTTCCCCCCTCGGGATATTATTGTGAACACTGAAGCTTTCTTT
TRBJ1-2 | . | . | TRBV9 | CASSVARGDQGYTF | TGTGCCAGCAGCGTAGCGAGGGGGGACCAGGGCTACACCTTC
TRBJ2-5 | . | . | TRBV4-2 | CASSAREQETQYF | TGTGCCAGCAGCGCAAGGGAACAAGAGACCCAGTACTTC
TRBJ1-2 | . | . | TRBV15 | CATSFRRGRSGYTF | TGTGCCACCAGCTTTCGCAGGGGCAGGAGTGGCTACACCTTC
TRBJ2-3 | . | . | TRBV14 | CASSQLMQPFTDTQYF | TGTGCCAGCAGCCAACTTATGCAGCCCTTCACAGATACGCAGTATTTT
TRBJ1-4 | . | few | TRBV15 | CATSRDGGPAEKLFF | TGTGCCACCAGCAGAGATGGGGGGCCTGCTGAAAAACTGTTTTTT
TRBJ1-1 | . | . | TRBV5-1 | CASSLSRGNTEAFF | TGCGCCAGCAGCTTGAGTCGGGGGAACACTGAAGCTTTCTTT
TRBJ2-5 | TRBD2 | once | TRBV19 | CASSISGGQETQYF | TGTGCCAGTAGTATTAGCGGGGGCCAAGAGACCCAGTACTTC
TRBJ2-1 | TRBD2 | . | TRBV5-1 | CASSPWTSGGLGNEQFF | TGCGCCAGCAGCCCCTGGACTAGCGGAGGGCTAGGCAATGAGCAGTTCTTC
TRBJ1-1 | . | . | TRBV5-1 | CASSLEGSRTEAFF | TGCGCCAGCAGCTTGGAAGGTTCAAGGACTGAAGCTTTCTTT
TRBJ1-4 | . | . | TRBV7-9 | CASGRPGGANEKLFF | TGTGCCAGCGGCCGACCGGGTGGGGCTAATGAAAAACTGTTTTTT
TRBJ2-3 | . | . | TRBV5-1 | CASSFQRTTDTQYF | TGCGCCAGCAGCTTCCAGCGGACCACAGATACGCAGTATTTT
TRBJ1-6 | TRBD1 | . | TRBV7-9 | CASSRQGGSSPLHF | TGTGCCAGCAGCCGACAGGGAGGAAGCTCACCCCTCCACTTT
TRBJ2-7 | . | . | TRBV7-9 | CASSFWGGYEQYF | TGTGCCAGCAGCTTTTGGGGTGGATACGAGCAGTACTTC
TRBJ2-5 | TRBD1 | . | TRBV4-1 | CASSQPTGGETQYF | TGCGCCAGCAGCCAACCAACAGGGGGGGAGACCCAGTACTTC
TRBJ2-6 | . | . | TRBV10-3 | CAISEGAGLTGANVLTF | TGTGCCATCAGTGAGGGCGCAGGGCTAACTGGGGCCAACGTCCTGACTTTC
TRBJ1-1 | . | . | TRBV15 | CATSRDFEGTEAFF | TGTGCCACCAGCAGAGATTTTGAGGGGACTGAAGCTTTCTTT
TRBJ2-5 | . | once | TRBV7-2 | CASSSVHSETQYF | TGTGCCAGCAGCTCCGTGCACTCAGAGACCCAGTACTTC
TRBJ1-4 | . | . | TRBV4-1 | CASSQDGSRGDPRTNEKLFF | TGCGCCAGCAGCCAAGATGGGAGCAGGGGAGACCCGCGGACTAATGAAAAACTGTTTTTT
TRBJ1-4 | . | once | TRBV27 | CASSLAGFPNEKLFF | TGTGCCAGCAGTTTAGCAGGGTTCCCTAATGAAAAACTGTTTTTT
TRBJ1-4 | . | . | TRBV21-1 | CASSKAPPLDSNEKLFF | TGTGCCAGCAGCAAAGCCCCCCCCCTGGACTCTAATGAAAAACTGTTTTTT
TRBJ1-2 | . | few | TRBV7-2 | CASSLAPIARVHGYTF | TGTGCCAGCAGCTTAGCGCCCATCGCCAGGGTGCATGGCTACACCTTC
TRBJ2-5 | TRBD2 | . | TRBV6-1 | CATERDRLETQYF | TGTGCCACCGAGCGGGACCGGCTAGAGACCCAGTACTTC
TRBJ1-2 | . | . | TRBV11-2 | CASSLESTSPYGYTF | TGTGCCAGCAGCTTAGAATCCACCTCTCCCTATGGCTACACCTTC
TRBJ1-1 | . | . | TRBV7-6 | CASSLGTLNTEAFF | TGTGCCAGCAGCCTCGGGACGCTGAACACTGAAGCTTTCTTT
TRBJ2-3 | TRBD2 | once | TRBV11-2 | CASSLGLAGFTDTQYF | TGTGCCAGCAGCTTGGGACTAGCGGGGTTTACAGATACGCAGTATTTT
TRBJ2-1 | . | . | TRBV29-1 | CSVRGAAYNEQFF | TGCAGCGTTCGCGGGGCAGCCTACAATGAGCAGTTCTTC
TRBJ2-7 | . | . | TRBV25-1 | CASSSQTGTYEQYF | TGTGCCAGCAGTTCACAGACAGGAACCTACGAGCAGTACTTC
TRBJ2-7 | . | . | TRBV7-2 | CASSLGRAERTQYF | TGTGCCAGCAGCTTAGGTCGGGCGGAACGAACGCAGTACTTC
TRBJ1-1 | . | few | TRBV9 | CASRPGPIGNTEAFF | TGTGCCAGCAGACCGGGTCCCATAGGGAACACTGAAGCTTTCTTT
TRBJ1-1 | . | . | TRBV19 | CASSTGRTANTEAFF | TGTGCCAGTAGTACCGGACGGACAGCGAACACTGAAGCTTTCTTT
TRBJ1-1 | . | . | TRBV6-5 | CASSYSNRNTEAFF | TGTGCCAGCAGTTACTCGAACAGGAACACTGAAGCTTTCTTT
TRBJ2-1 | . | . | TRBV5-1 | CASSLEGRSSTDEQFF | TGCGCCAGCAGCTTGGAGGGCAGATCCTCTACGGATGAGCAGTTCTTC
TRBJ2-7 | . | . | TRBV4-1 | CASSRGTAAYEQYF | TGCGCCAGCAGCCGGGGGACCGCAGCCTACGAGCAGTACTTC
TRBJ1-3 | TRBD1 | . | TRBV2 | CASLGRDRVKSGNTIYF | TGTGCCAGCCTGGGGAGGGACAGGGTAAAGTCTGGAAACACCATATATTTT
TRBJ2-7 | TRBD1 | . | TRBV2 | CASSRDSVFYEQYF | TGTGCCAGCAGCCGGGACAGTGTCTTCTACGAGCAGTACTTC
TRBJ1-6 | TRBD1 | . | TRBV19 | CASRTGTVNSPLHF | TGTGCCAGTAGGACAGGGACAGTAAATTCACCCCTCCACTTT
TRBJ2-3 | . | . | TRBV5-6 | CASSPLQLVTDTQYF | TGTGCCAGCAGCCCTCTTCAACTAGTAACAGATACGCAGTATTTT
TRBJ1-4 | TRBD1 | . | TRBV6-5 | CASRPAGGTDEKLFF | TGTGCCAGCAGACCCGCAGGGGGGACGGATGAAAAACTGTTTTTT
TRBJ1-2 | TRBD1 | . | TRBV6-1 | CAISDQPDRVANYGYTF | TGTGCCATCAGTGACCAGCCGGACAGGGTAGCTAACTATGGCTACACCTTC